Listed below are T cell receptor beta chains from one sample, sequenced in a study of T cell responses to AZD1222 COVID-19 vaccine. Profiling relied on immunoSEQ multiplex PCR, and the TCRdb table lists in-frame clones only, not all of them. This table holds around 75,000 clones, approximately 88% found once. Sequencing used peripheral blood, obtained 28 days after the second dose of the MenACWY control vaccine. These receptors were taken from an adult who received the MenACWY meningococcal vaccine as a control. Each CDR3 is given with its conserved first and last residue. Fields, in order: V gene, clone size, J gene, D gene, CDR3 protein, CDR3 DNA. A D gene is named only where the DNA matches it firmly. A row's size may be missing; if present it is once, few, many or a size class.

TRBV28	once	TRBJ1-5	NA	CASLRGIGNQPQHF	TGTGCCAGCCTGAGGGGGATCGGCAATCAGCCCCAGCATTTT
TRBV29-1	NA	TRBJ2-1	NA	CSAPVTGRYNEQFF	TGCAGCGCCCCGGTTACAGGACGCTACAATGAGCAGTTCTTC
TRBV28	NA	TRBJ1-3	NA	CASRRNSGNTIYF	TGTGCCAGCAGAAGGAACTCTGGAAACACCATATATTTT
TRBV27	NA	TRBJ1-2	NA	CASSSRGNGYTF	TGTGCCAGCAGTTCCCGGGGCAATGGCTACACCTTC
TRBV10-3	NA	TRBJ1-5	TRBD1	CAISEGQGYQPQHF	TGTGCCATCAGTGAGGGACAGGGTTACCAGCCCCAGCATTTT
TRBV30	NA	TRBJ1-1	NA	CAWSGSTEAFF	TGTGCCTGGAGTGGGAGCACTGAAGCTTTCTTT
TRBV5-6	NA	TRBJ2-5	NA	CASSLGWQGHETQYF	TGTGCCAGCAGCTTGGGCTGGCAGGGGCATGAGACCCAGTACTTC
TRBV5-1	NA	TRBJ1-2	NA	CASSSTSLDGYTF	TGCGCCAGCAGCTCCACCAGTCTCGATGGCTACACCTTC
TRBV5-5	NA	TRBJ1-1	TRBD1	CASSLQGRTNTEAFF	TGTGCCAGCAGCCTACAGGGGAGGACGAACACTGAAGCTTTCTTT
TRBV7-9	NA	TRBJ1-2	NA	CASSRTGTGYTF	TGTGCCAGCAGCCGTACAGGGACAGGCTACACCTTC
TRBV7-8	few	TRBJ1-5	TRBD1	CASSLTDRGPHQPQHF	TGTGCCAGCAGCCTCACCGACAGGGGCCCTCATCAGCCCCAGCATTTT
TRBV5-4	NA	TRBJ2-5	TRBD2	CASSLTSGGGETQYF	TGTGCCAGCAGCTTGACTAGCGGGGGGGGTGAGACCCAGTACTTC
TRBV19	NA	TRBJ1-5	TRBD1	CASTGGGAEPQHF	TGTGCCAGTACGGGAGGGGGCGCAGAGCCCCAGCATTTT
TRBV19	NA	TRBJ1-1	NA	CASSSLPGRAFF	TGTGCCAGTAGTAGTCTGCCGGGGAGGGCTTTCTTT
TRBV6-1	NA	TRBJ2-5	NA	CASSEAGGPGETQYF	TGTGCCAGCAGTGAAGCGGGGGGGCCAGGAGAGACCCAGTACTTC
TRBV3-1/TRBV3-2	NA	TRBJ1-4	NA	CASSPTPGTGEKLFF	TGTGCCAGCAGCCCGACTCCGGGTACTGGTGAAAAACTGTTTTTT
TRBV27	once	TRBJ2-1	NA	CASSFQGPYNEQFF	TGTGCCAGCAGTTTCCAGGGGCCCTACAATGAGCAGTTCTTC
TRBV29-1	NA	TRBJ2-3	NA	CSVEYGGGLNTQYF	TGCAGCGTTGAATACGGCGGGGGCTTAAATACGCAGTATTTT
TRBV28	NA	TRBJ1-1	NA	CASSPLGAGAFF	TGTGCCAGCAGTCCACTGGGGGCAGGAGCTTTCTTT
TRBV27	NA	TRBJ1-1	NA	CASSPRTANTEAFF	TGTGCCAGCAGCCCCAGGACTGCGAACACTGAAGCTTTCTTT
TRBV30	NA	TRBJ1-2	TRBD1	CAWSPRGQLYGYTF	TGTGCCTGGAGTCCCCGGGGACAGCTTTATGGCTACACCTTC
TRBV28	NA	TRBJ1-1	TRBD1	CASSGIDRVNTEAFF	TGTGCCAGCAGTGGTATAGACAGGGTGAACACTGAAGCTTTCTTT
TRBV29-1	NA	TRBJ2-3	TRBD2	CSFTSGGDTDTQYF	TGCAGCTTTACTAGCGGGGGTGACACAGATACGCAGTATTTT
TRBV15	NA	TRBJ1-1	NA	CATSRDLNTEAFF	TGTGCCACCAGCAGAGACTTGAACACTGAAGCTTTCTTT
TRBV19	NA	TRBJ1-4	NA	CASSIGGAVSEKLFF	TGTGCCAGTAGTATCGGAGGGGCAGTCTCTGAAAAACTGTTTTTT
TRBV7-2	NA	TRBJ1-2	NA	CASSLSAASHGYTF	TGTGCCAGCAGCTTATCTGCAGCTTCGCATGGCTACACCTTC
TRBV6-1	NA	TRBJ2-3	NA	CASSGGGLTFTDTQYF	TGTGCCAGCAGTGGGGGGGGCTTAACCTTCACAGATACGCAGTATTTT
TRBV19	medium-sized	TRBJ2-3	NA	CASSIDKSTDTQYF	TGTGCCAGTAGTATAGACAAGAGCACAGATACGCAGTATTTT
TRBV12-1	NA	TRBJ1-6	NA	CASSLGGRSYNSPLHF	TGTGCCAGCAGCTTAGGGGGCAGAAGCTATAATTCACCCCTCCACTTT
TRBV18	NA	TRBJ2-2	NA	CASSPRSDTNTGELFF	TGTGCCAGCTCACCTCGCTCGGACACGAACACCGGGGAGCTGTTTTTT
TRBV3-1/TRBV3-2	NA	TRBJ1-2	TRBD1	CASRGINLQGYGYTF	TGTGCCAGCAGGGGGATCAATTTACAGGGGTATGGCTACACCTTC
TRBV24-1	NA	TRBJ1-1	NA	CATSDPLSAEAFF	TGTGCCACCAGTGATCCCCTCTCGGCTGAAGCTTTCTTT
TRBV14	NA	TRBJ1-2	TRBD1	CASSHDRGSYGYTF	TGTGCCAGCAGCCACGACAGGGGTTCCTATGGCTACACCTTC
TRBV14	NA	TRBJ2-5	NA	CASSQDWETQYF	TGTGCCAGCAGCCAAGATTGGGAGACCCAGTACTTC
TRBV6-6	once	TRBJ2-7	NA	CASSYPDIYEQYF	TGTGCCAGCAGTTACCCGGACATTTACGAGCAGTACTTC